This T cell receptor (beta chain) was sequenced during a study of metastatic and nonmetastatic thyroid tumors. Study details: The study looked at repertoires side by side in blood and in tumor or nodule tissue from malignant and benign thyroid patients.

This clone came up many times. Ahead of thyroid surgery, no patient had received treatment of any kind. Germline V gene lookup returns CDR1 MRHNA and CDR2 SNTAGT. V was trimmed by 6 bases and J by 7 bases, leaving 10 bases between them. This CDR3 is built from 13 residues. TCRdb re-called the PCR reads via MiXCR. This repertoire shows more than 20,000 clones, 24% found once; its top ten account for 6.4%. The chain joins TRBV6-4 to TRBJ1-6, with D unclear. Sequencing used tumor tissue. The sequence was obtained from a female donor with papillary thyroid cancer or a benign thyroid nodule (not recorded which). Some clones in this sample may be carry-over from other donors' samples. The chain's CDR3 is CASRRHENSPLHF. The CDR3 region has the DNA TGTGCCAGCAGGCGCCATGAGAATTCACCCCTCCACTTT.